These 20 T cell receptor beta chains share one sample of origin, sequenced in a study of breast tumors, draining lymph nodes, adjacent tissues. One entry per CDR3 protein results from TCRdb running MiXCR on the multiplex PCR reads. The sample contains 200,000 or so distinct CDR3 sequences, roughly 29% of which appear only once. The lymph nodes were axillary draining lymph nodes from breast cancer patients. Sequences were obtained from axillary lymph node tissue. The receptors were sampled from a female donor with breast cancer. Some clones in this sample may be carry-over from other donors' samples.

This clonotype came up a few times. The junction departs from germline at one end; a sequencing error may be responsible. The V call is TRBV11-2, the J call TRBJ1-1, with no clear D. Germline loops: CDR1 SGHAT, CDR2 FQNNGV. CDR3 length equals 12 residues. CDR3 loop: CASSSVNSEAFF. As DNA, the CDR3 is TGTGCCAGCAGCTCCGTGAACAGTGAAGCTTTCTTT.

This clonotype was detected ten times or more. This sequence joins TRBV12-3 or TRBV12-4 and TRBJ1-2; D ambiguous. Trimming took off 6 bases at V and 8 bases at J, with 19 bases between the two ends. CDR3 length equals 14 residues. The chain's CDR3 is CASSTDGLAGGYTF. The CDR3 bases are TGTGCCAGCAGCACCGACGGACTGGCGGGGGGCTACACCTTC.

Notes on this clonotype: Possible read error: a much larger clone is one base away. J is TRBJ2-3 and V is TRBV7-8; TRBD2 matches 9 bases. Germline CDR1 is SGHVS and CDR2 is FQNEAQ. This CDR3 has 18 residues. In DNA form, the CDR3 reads TGTGCCAGCAGCTTCGCGAATAGCGGGGGCACCCGCACACATACGCAGTATTTT. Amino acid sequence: CASSFANSGGTRTHTQYF.

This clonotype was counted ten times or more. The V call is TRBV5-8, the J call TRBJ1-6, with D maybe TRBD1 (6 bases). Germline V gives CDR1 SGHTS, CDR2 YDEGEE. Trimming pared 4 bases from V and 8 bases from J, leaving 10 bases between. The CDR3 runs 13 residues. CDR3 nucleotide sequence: TGTGCCAGCAGCAAACACAGGGATTCACCCCTCCACTTT. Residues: CASSKHRDSPLHF.

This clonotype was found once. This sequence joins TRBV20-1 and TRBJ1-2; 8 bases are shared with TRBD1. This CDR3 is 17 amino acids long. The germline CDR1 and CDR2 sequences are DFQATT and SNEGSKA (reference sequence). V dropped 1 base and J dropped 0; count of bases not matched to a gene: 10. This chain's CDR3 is CSARASGQVRANYGYTF. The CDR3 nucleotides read TGCAGTGCTAGAGCCTCGGGACAGGTCAGAGCTAACTATGGCTACACCTTC.

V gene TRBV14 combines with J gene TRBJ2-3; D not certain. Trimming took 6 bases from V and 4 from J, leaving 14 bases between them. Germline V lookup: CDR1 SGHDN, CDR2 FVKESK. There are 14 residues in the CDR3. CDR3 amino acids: CASSEDSGADTQYF. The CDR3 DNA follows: TGTGCCAGCAGTGAAGATAGTGGGGCAGATACGCAGTATTTT.

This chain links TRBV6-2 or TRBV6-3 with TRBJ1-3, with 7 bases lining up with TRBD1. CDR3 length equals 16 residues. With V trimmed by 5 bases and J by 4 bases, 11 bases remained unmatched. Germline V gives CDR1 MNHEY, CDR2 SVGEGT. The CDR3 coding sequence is TGTGCCAGCAGTCCCCCGGGACAGCGATCCGGAAACACCATATATTTT. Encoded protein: CASSPPGQRSGNTIYF.

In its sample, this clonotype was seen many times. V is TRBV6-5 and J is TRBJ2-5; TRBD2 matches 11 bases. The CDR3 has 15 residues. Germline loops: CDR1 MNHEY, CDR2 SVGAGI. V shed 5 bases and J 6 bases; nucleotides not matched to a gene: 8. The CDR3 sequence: CASSSSGRATKTQYF. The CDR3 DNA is TGTGCCAGCAGTAGTAGCGGGAGGGCCACAAAGACCCAGTACTTC.

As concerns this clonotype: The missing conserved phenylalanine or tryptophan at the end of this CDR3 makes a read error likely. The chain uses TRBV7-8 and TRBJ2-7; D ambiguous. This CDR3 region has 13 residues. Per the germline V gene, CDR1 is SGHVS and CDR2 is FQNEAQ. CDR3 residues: CASSPSPSCEQYH. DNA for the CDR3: TGTGCCAGCAGCCCTAGTCCCTCCTGCGAGCAGTACCAC.

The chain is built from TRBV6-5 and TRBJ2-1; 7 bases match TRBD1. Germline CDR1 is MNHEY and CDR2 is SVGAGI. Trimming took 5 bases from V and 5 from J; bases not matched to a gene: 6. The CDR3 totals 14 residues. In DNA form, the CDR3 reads TGTGCCAGCAGTCTCCGGGACAGACACAATGAGCAGTTCTTC. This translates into CASSLRDRHNEQFF.

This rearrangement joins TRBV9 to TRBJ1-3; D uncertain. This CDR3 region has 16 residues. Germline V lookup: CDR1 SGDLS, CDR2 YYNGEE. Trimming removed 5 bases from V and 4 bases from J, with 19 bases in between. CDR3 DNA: TGTGCCAGCAGACGTGAGTTAGTGAGCGGCGGAAACACCATATATTTT. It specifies CASRRELVSGGNTIYF.

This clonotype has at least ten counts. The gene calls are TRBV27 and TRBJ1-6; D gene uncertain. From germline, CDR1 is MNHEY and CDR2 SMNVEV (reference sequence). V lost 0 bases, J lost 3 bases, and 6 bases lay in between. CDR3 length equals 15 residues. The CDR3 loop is CASSLSGSYNSPLHF. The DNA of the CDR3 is TGTGCCAGCAGTTTATCGGGCAGCTATAATTCACCCCTCCACTTT.

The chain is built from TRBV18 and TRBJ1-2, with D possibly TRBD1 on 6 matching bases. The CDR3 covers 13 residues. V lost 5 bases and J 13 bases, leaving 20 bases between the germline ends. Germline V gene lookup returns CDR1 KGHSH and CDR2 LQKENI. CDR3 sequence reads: CASSTSGGAGCTF. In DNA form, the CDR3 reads TGTGCCAGCTCAACAAGCGGGGGCGCAGGATGCACCTTC.

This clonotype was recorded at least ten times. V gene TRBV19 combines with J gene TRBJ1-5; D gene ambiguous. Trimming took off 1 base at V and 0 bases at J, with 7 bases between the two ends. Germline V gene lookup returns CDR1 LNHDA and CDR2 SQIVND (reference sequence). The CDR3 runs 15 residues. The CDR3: CASSIGTTSNQPQHF. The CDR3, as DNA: TGTGCCAGTAGTATAGGTACAACTAGCAATCAGCCCCAGCATTTT.

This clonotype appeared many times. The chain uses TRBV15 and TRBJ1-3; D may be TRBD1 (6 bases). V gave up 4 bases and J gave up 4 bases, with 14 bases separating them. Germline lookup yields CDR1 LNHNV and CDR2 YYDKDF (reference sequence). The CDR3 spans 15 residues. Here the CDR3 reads CATSTNQGKGNTIYF. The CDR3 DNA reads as TGTGCCACCAGCACAAACCAGGGGAAAGGAAACACCATATATTTT.

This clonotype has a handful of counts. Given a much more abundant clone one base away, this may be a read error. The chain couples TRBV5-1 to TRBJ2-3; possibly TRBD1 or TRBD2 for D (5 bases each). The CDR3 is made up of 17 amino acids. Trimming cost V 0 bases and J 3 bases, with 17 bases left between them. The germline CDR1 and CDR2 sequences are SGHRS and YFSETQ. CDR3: CASSLEPGLTRTDTQYF. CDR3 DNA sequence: TGCGCCAGCAGCTTGGAGCCGGGGCTTACGCGGACAGATACGCAGTATTTT.

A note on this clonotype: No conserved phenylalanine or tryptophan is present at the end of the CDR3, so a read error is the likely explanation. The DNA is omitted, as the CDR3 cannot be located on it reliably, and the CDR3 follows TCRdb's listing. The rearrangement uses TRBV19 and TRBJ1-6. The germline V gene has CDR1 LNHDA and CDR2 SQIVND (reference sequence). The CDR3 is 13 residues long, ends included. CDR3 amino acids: CASSIGGLPGLAG.

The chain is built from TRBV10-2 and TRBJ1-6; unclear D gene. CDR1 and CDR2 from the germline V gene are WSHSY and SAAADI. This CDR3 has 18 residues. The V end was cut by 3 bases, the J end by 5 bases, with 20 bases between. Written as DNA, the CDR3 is TGCGCCAGCAGTGATACCCTCCTGGGGAAGACTCATAATTCACCCCTCCACTTT. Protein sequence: CASSDTLLGKTHNSPLHF.

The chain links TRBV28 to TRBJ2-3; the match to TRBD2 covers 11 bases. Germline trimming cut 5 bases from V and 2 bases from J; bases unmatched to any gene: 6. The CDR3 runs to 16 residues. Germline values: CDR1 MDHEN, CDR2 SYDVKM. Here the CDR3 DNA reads TGTGCCAGCAGTGCCCCACTAGCGGGGGTCACAGATACGCAGTATTTT. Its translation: CASSAPLAGVTDTQYF.

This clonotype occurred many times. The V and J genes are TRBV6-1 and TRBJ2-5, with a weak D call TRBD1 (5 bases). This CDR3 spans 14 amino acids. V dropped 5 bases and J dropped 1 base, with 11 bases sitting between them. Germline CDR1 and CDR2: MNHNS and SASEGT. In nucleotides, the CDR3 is TGTGCCAGCAGTTTAGACAGAATCCAAGAGACCCAGTACTTC. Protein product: CASSLDRIQETQYF.